This T cell receptor (beta chain) stems from a study of blood T cells in healthy people across ages. V was clipped by 6 bases and J by 0 bases; unmatched bases: 13. Germline loops: CDR1 SQVTM, CDR2 ANQGSEA. The CDR3 consists of 18 residues. A second PCR of about 7 to 12 cycles used a sample-barcoded 5' primer and a J-beta primer mix. Every individual sample yielded 2.5 million or more paired-end reads (each containing CDR3). Each CDR3 protein gets one entry after TCRdb re-called the 5' RACE reads with MiXCR. The sample carries about 810,000 distinct CDR3 sequences, around 36% recorded once. V is TRBV29-1 and J is TRBJ2-1; TRBD2 matches 11 bases. This clonotype was sampled from a young man in good health. Sequencing input: blood. As DNA, the CDR3 is TGCAGCGTGGGGGGACTAGCGGAGCCCTTAACCTCCTACAATGAGCAGTTCTTC. Protein: CSVGGLAEPLTSYNEQFF.